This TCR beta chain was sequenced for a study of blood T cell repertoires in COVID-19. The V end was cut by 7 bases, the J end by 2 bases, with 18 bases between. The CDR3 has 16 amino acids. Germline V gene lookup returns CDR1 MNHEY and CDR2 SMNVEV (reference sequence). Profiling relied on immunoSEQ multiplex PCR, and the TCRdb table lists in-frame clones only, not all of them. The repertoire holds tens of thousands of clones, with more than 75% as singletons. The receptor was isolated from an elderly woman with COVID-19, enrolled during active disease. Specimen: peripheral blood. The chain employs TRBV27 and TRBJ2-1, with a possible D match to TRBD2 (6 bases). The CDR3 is CASNPSPSAPYNEQFF. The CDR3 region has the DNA TGTGCCAGCAACCCAAGTCCTAGCGCTCCCTACAATGAGCAGTTCTTC.